This TCR beta chain was recovered during a study of blood T cell repertoires in COVID-19. V was shortened by 5 bases and J by 1 base, with 8 bases between the two germline ends. The CDR3 length is 13 residues. The V gene's germline CDR1 is LGHNT and CDR2 FRNRAP. Assay: immunoSEQ multiplex PCR; the TCRdb copy retains only in-frame clones and omits some. Among more than 75,000 clones listed, around 75% were seen once. The sample comprised peripheral blood. V and J are TRBV12-5 and TRBJ1-1; D is ambiguous. This TCR was recovered from a woman of 80 years or more with active or convalescent COVID-19. The CDR3 bases are TGTGCTAGTGGTATTCGGTCGAACACTGAAGCTTTCTTT. Translation gives CASGIRSNTEAFF.